The 8 T cell receptor beta chains below come from one sample, sequenced in a study of cytomegalovirus exposure and HLA in healthy donors. It was with 60 Vbeta and 13 Jbeta primers that the PCR ran. Data came from immunoSEQ multiplex PCR; TCRdb stores just in-frame clones and leaves some out. The data hold around 190,000 clones, with roughly 84% observed a single time. Sequenced sample: PBMCs. The receptors were gathered from a girl aged 2-15 years in good health and CMV-seropositive.

This chain connects TRBV11-2 to TRBJ2-1, with TRBD2 matching 10 bases. The germline CDR1 and CDR2 sequences are SGHAT and FQNNGV. Trimming removed 8 bases from V and 4 bases from J; junction bases left unmatched: 17. CDR3 length: 18 residues. CDR3 region: CASFGGLAGVPGYNEQFF. The CDR3 DNA reads TGTGCCAGCTTTGGGGGCCTAGCGGGGGTCCCGGGGTACAATGAGCAGTTCTTC. Filled out from reference TRBV11-2 and TRBJ2-1, the complete variable domain reads EAGVAQSPRYKIIEKRQSVAFWCNPISGHATLYWYQQILGQGPKLLIQFQNNGVVDDSQLPKDRFSAERLKGVDSTLKIQPAKLEDSAVYLCASFGGLAGVPGYNEQFFGPGTRLTVL.

The rearrangement uses TRBV2 and TRBJ2-2; TRBD2 is a possible D gene (6 bases). V lost 6 bases and J 1 base, leaving 15 bases between the germline ends. CDR3 length: 16 residues. Germline V gene sequence: CDR1 SNHLY, CDR2 FYNNEI. The CDR3 DNA reads TGTGCCAGCAGGTTTATTAGCGGAATGAACACCGGGGAGCTGTTTTTT. It specifies CASRFISGMNTGELFF.

The V and J genes are TRBV19 and TRBJ2-7; D may be TRBD2 (5 bases). This CDR3 region has 14 residues. Trimming took 5 bases from V and 3 from J, leaving 14 bases between them. CDR1 LNHDA and CDR2 SQIVND come from the germline V gene (reference sequence). The chain's CDR3 is CASSRRQQDYEQYF. Written as DNA, the CDR3 is TGTGCCAGTAGTCGGAGGCAGCAAGACTACGAGCAGTACTTC.

V gene TRBV30 combines with J gene TRBJ1-1; TRBD1 matches 7 bases. Germline values: CDR1 GTSNPN, CDR2 SVGIG (reference sequence). The CDR3 runs 15 residues. J lost 6 bases, V lost 4 bases, and 14 bases had no gene match. The CDR3, as DNA: TGTGCCTGGACCCTACCGACAGGGATTGACGCTGAAGCTTTCTTT. This gives the protein CAWTLPTGIDAEAFF.

The chain recombines TRBV30 with TRBJ1-2; 12 bases agree with TRBD1. Germline CDR1 is GTSNPN and CDR2 is SVGIG (reference sequence). Trimming removed 7 bases from V and 6 bases from J; junction bases left unmatched: 18. The CDR3 loop spans 17 amino acids. The CDR3 DNA sequence: TGTGCCTTCCGACTGACAGGGACAGGGGGCTCTCGTCATGGCTACACCTTC. Its protein is CAFRLTGTGGSRHGYTF.

The chain carries TRBV5-4 and TRBJ1-2; D possibly corresponds to TRBD1 (6 bases). Germline assignment: CDR1 SGHNT and CDR2 YYREEE (reference sequence). The ends were cut back, 4 bases at V and 7 bases at J, with 14 bases in the middle. CDR3 length: 13 residues. CDR3 nucleotides: TGTGCCAGCAGCCTGAACAGGGTTGGTGGCTACACCTTC. This codes for CASSLNRVGGYTF.

The rearrangement links TRBV6-5 to TRBJ1-1; D unresolved. Germline CDR1 is MNHEY and CDR2 is SVGAGI. There are 13 residues in the CDR3. Trimming stripped 6 bases from V and 2 bases from J, with 10 bases between. The CDR3 sequence: CASRAEGNTEAFF. CDR3 bases: TGTGCCAGCAGGGCAGAGGGTAACACTGAAGCTTTCTTT.

This sequence joins TRBV5-4 and TRBJ2-7; no firm D call. The CDR3 spans 14 residues. The germline gives CDR1 SGHNT, CDR2 YYREEE (reference sequence). Deletions cut 0 bases from V and 6 bases from J, with 13 bases between. CDR3 protein: CASSLALAAAEQYF. The CDR3 DNA follows: TGTGCCAGCAGCTTGGCTCTCGCGGCTGCCGAGCAGTACTTC.